These T cell receptor beta chains were read from a single sample in a study of T cell responses to AZD1222 COVID-19 vaccine. Measured with immunoSEQ multiplex PCR; TCRdb has only the in-frame clones, and not every one. The sample lists 150,000 or so clones, about nine tenths seen once, with approximately 6.8% in the top ten. The specimen comprised peripheral blood, sampled on day 0 of AZD1222 vaccination. These receptors were taken from an adult in good health. Each CDR3 is given with its conserved first and last residue. Each record gives: J gene, V gene, clone size, D gene, CDR3 protein, CDR3 DNA. A D gene is named only where the DNA matches it firmly. Clone size is shown for a subset of rows, as once, few, many or a class of expanded clone.

TRBJ1-1 TRBV9 - - CASSEGRRTEAFF TGTGCCAGCAGCGAGGGGAGAAGAACTGAAGCTTTCTTT
TRBJ1-5 TRBV5-1 - - CASSLAGQYSNQPQHF TGCGCCAGCAGCTTGGCGGGTCAATATAGCAATCAGCCCCAGCATTTT
TRBJ1-1 TRBV4-3 - - CASSLRGWTEAFF TGCGCCAGCAGTCTCAGGGGATGGACTGAAGCTTTCTTT
TRBJ1-1 TRBV7-2 - - CASSLDLYGGTEAFF TGTGCCAGCAGCTTAGATCTGTACGGAGGCACTGAAGCTTTCTTT
TRBJ1-6 TRBV27 - TRBD1 CASSLDRAYNSPLHF TGTGCCAGCAGTTTAGACAGGGCCTATAATTCACCCCTCCACTTT
TRBJ1-1 TRBV3-1/TRBV3-2 once - CASGEGAWNTEAFF TGTGCCAGCGGGGAAGGGGCCTGGAACACTGAAGCTTTCTTT
TRBJ1-2 TRBV27 - - CASSLSGVYGYTF TGTGCCAGCAGTTTATCAGGGGTCTACGGCTACACCTTC
TRBJ2-5 TRBV5-1 - - CASTVGGQQETQYF TGCGCCAGCACGGTGGGGGGCCAACAAGAGACCCAGTACTTC
TRBJ2-2 TRBV20-1 - - CSASQNGGTGELFF TGCAGTGCTAGTCAGAACGGGGGCACCGGGGAGCTGTTTTTT
TRBJ1-5 TRBV4-3 - - CASSQEPGSNQPQHF TGCGCCAGCAGCCAAGAACCGGGAAGCAATCAGCCCCAGCATTTT
TRBJ1-1 TRBV4-1 - - CASRGFTEAFF TGCGCCAGCAGGGGATTTACTGAAGCTTTCTTT
TRBJ2-2 TRBV5-6 - TRBD2 CASSPRLAGVTGELFF TGTGCCAGCAGCCCCCGACTAGCGGGGGTCACCGGGGAGCTGTTTTTT
TRBJ1-2 TRBV19 - - CASRSASVYGYTF TGTGCCAGTAGATCTGCGTCCGTTTATGGCTACACCTTC
TRBJ1-2 TRBV6-6 - - CASSYPRAHGYTF TGTGCCAGCAGTTACCCCAGGGCTCATGGCTACACCTTC
TRBJ2-7 TRBV2 - TRBD1 CASIRQGGNEQYF TGTGCCAGCATCCGACAGGGGGGGAACGAGCAGTACTTC
TRBJ1-2 TRBV10-3 - TRBD1 CAISESDRGYGYTF TGTGCCATCAGTGAGTCCGACAGGGGCTATGGCTACACCTTC
TRBJ1-1 TRBV5-1 - - CASSGNRAGTEAFF TGCGCCAGCAGCGGGAACAGGGCCGGCACTGAAGCTTTCTTT
TRBJ1-3 TRBV6-5 - - CASSLKWGNTIYF TGTGCCAGCAGTCTCAAGTGGGGAAACACCATATATTTT
TRBJ1-5 TRBV12-3/TRBV12-4 - - CASTRQLNQPQHF TGTGCCAGCACTCGGCAGTTAAATCAGCCCCAGCATTTT
TRBJ1-3 TRBV30 - - CAWIRGGSNTIYF TGTGCCTGGATACGTGGAGGGTCGAACACCATATATTTT
TRBJ2-3 TRBV7-2 - TRBD2 CASSFLGTTGTDTQYF TGTGCCAGCAGCTTCCTGGGGACTACTGGCACAGATACGCAGTATTTT
TRBJ1-1 TRBV6-1 - - CASSEVGMNTEAFF TGTGCCAGCAGTGAAGTAGGGATGAACACTGAAGCTTTCTTT
TRBJ1-3 TRBV6-5 few TRBD1 CASSSTGGRNTIYF TGTGCCAGCAGTTCGACAGGGGGGAGAAACACCATATATTTT
TRBJ2-1 TRBV9 once - CASSSQGTGRTNEQFF TGTGCCAGCAGCTCCCAGGGCACAGGGAGGACCAATGAGCAGTTCTTC
TRBJ1-6 TRBV19 - - CASRKITYNSPLHF TGTGCCAGTAGGAAGATCACCTATAATTCACCCCTCCACTTT
TRBJ1-5 TRBV6-5 - - CASSYKYASNQPQHF TGTGCCAGCAGTTACAAGTACGCCAGCAATCAGCCCCAGCATTTT
TRBJ1-6 TRBV27 once - CASGSSYNSPLHF TGTGCCAGCGGGAGCTCCTATAATTCACCCCTCCACTTT
TRBJ2-3 TRBV10-3 - - CAISDQGDTQYF TGTGCCATCAGTGATCAGGGAGATACGCAGTATTTT
TRBJ2-5 TRBV6-5 once - CASSYSGLTKETQYF TGTGCCAGCAGTTACTCTGGGCTAACGAAAGAGACCCAGTACTTC
TRBJ2-1 TRBV29-1 - TRBD2 CSAKKASGEDYEQFF TGCAGCGCAAAAAAAGCTAGCGGGGAAGACTATGAGCAGTTCTTC
TRBJ2-5 TRBV12-3/TRBV12-4 - - CASSLRSQETQYF TGTGCCAGCAGTTTACGCAGCCAAGAGACCCAGTACTTC
TRBJ2-5 TRBV7-9 - TRBD1 CASSPGDRGLRETQYF TGTGCCAGCAGCCCCGGGGACAGGGGGCTTAGAGAGACCCAGTACTTC
TRBJ2-2 TRBV9 - - CASSRDPLGTGELFF TGTGCCAGCAGCCGGGACCCCCTGGGCACCGGGGAGCTGTTTTTT